This TCR beta chain was found in a study of T cells in Graves' hyperthyroidism and ophthalmopathy. A NOSPECS grade of at least 4, a Clinical Activity Score of at least 3 and duration under 3 months were recorded in ophthalmopathy patients. Thyroid ultrasound and orbital computed tomography, with clinical symptoms and serum thyroxine and TRAb, informed diagnoses. In this sample, this clonotype turned up many times. What it recognizes is unknown. The investigators amplified TCR beta CDR3 regions from RNA transcripts. HTBI primers drove first-round RT-PCR of the TCR CDR3. Each CDR3 protein gets one entry after TCRdb re-called the multiplex PCR reads with MiXCR. This table has about 610,000 distinct CDR3 sequences, about 16% appearing once. Notes on the study in general: In simple terms, a model built on 13 V-J features told ophthalmopathy apart from stable hyperthyroidism.

The CDR3 runs to 13 residues. Germline CDR1 reads SGHDT; CDR2 reads YYEEEE. V shed 1 base and J shed 5 bases, with 10 bases lying between them. The TCR comes from a woman aged 40 to 50 with Graves' ophthalmopathy. The chain is built from TRBV5-6 and TRBJ2-7; maybe TRBD2 (5 bases). The material sequenced was blood. The CDR3 here is CASSLMRVNEQYF. The CDR3 DNA sequence: TGTGCCAGCAGCTTGATGAGGGTTAACGAGCAGTACTTC.